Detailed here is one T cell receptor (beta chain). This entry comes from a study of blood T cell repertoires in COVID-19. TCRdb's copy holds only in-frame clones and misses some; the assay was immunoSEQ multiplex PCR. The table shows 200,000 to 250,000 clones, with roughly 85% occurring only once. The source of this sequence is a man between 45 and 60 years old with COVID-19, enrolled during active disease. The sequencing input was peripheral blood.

CDR3 amino acids: CASSLGTANEKLFF. For the CDR3, the DNA is TGTGCCAGCAGCTTGGGGACAGCTAATGAAAAACTGTTTTTT. V is TRBV5-5 and J is TRBJ1-4; a weak D match, TRBD1 (6 bases). CDR1 and CDR2 from the germline V gene are SGHKS and YYEKEE (reference sequence). The V and J ends lost 0 bases and 3 bases respectively, with 6 bases between them. This CDR3 contains 14 residues.